Presented here are 6 T cell receptor beta chains from one specimen sequenced in a study of OX40 agonist ivuxolimab in advanced cancers. The data were produced by immunoSEQ multiplex PCR, yet TCRdb's version contains in-frame clones alone and is incomplete. The data contain some 85,000 clones, more than 75% of them singletons. Source: CD4+ or CD8+ T cells sorted from blood, taken in a trial of the OX40 agonist ivuxolimab. These receptors came from an adult with an advanced solid tumor such as melanoma, head and neck, liver or kidney cancer.

The chain couples TRBV18 to TRBJ1-3; D may be TRBD1 (5 bases). The CDR3 has 16 residues. Germline-derived CDR1 and CDR2 are KGHSH and LQKENI. With 3 bases removed from V and 3 bases from J, the gap between germline ends came to 15 bases. CDR3 DNA sequence: TGTGCCAGCTCACCGATGGGGGTGACGTTTGGAAACACCATATATTTT. It is translated as CASSPMGVTFGNTIYF.

This chain uses TRBV28 with TRBJ1-2; the D gene is possibly TRBD1 (6 bases). Trimming shortened V by 3 bases and J by 5 bases, and 19 bases separated the two germline ends. CDR3 length: 16 amino acids. Germline-derived CDR1 and CDR2 are MDHEN and SYDVKM. CDR3 bases: TGTGCCAGCAGTTTGCGGGGGGCCTTGGGCGTTTATGGCTACACCTTC. This encodes CASSLRGALGVYGYTF.

This chain uses TRBV5-1 with TRBJ2-5, with a possible D match to TRBD2 (6 bases). V was clipped by 4 bases and J by 4 bases, with 11 bases between them. In germline, CDR1 is SGHRS, CDR2 YFSETQ. This CDR3 has 13 residues. CDR3 sequence reads: CASSQTGAETQYF. In nucleotides, the CDR3 is TGCGCCAGCAGCCAGACGGGAGCAGAGACCCAGTACTTC.

This clone occurred once. The rearrangement uses TRBV6-4 and TRBJ1-4; D not resolved. This CDR3 is 17 amino acids long. The germline gives CDR1 MRHNA, CDR2 SNTAGT. V shed 2 bases and J shed 8 bases, with 21 bases lying between them. CDR3 region: CASSDERLGILGEKLFF. In nucleotides, the CDR3 is TGTGCCAGCAGTGACGAAAGGTTGGGAATACTTGGGGAAAAACTGTTTTTT.

V gene TRBV5-1 combines with J gene TRBJ2-7; 13 nucleotides line up with TRBD2. The CDR3 spans 17 residues. Germline values: CDR1 SGHRS, CDR2 YFSETQ. J gave up 0 bases and V 4 bases, and 7 bases lay outside the gene matches. The CDR3 here is CASSLGTSGDFSYEQYF. Written as DNA, the CDR3 is TGCGCCAGCAGCCTAGGGACTAGCGGGGACTTCTCCTACGAGCAGTACTTC.

The chain has TRBV7-6 and TRBJ2-5; no reliable D call. This CDR3 spans 13 amino acids. The germline V and J ends were trimmed by 2 bases and 0 bases, with 4 bases remaining between them. Looked up from germline, CDR1 is SGHVS and CDR2 is FNYEAQ. CDR3 loop: CASSLWDQETQYF. CDR3 DNA: TGTGCCAGCAGCTTATGGGACCAAGAGACCCAGTACTTC.